This T cell receptor beta chain was sequenced in a study of control samples from healthy donors and cancer patients. Only in-frame clones appear in the TCRdb table, and some are missing; sequencing was by immunoSEQ multiplex PCR. There are roughly 130,000 clones in the sample; 70% to 90% occur only once, and roughly 3.2% lies in the top ten. The V gene lost 7 bases and the J gene lost 0 bases, with 11 bases spanning the gap. CDR3 length equals 14 residues. Per germline, CDR1 MNHEY and CDR2 SMNVEV (reference sequence). The material sequenced was blood. The chain has TRBV27 and TRBJ2-3; D is undetermined. The source is a man aged 45-65 years in good health. Written as DNA, the CDR3 is TGTGCCAGCAAAAGAAAAACTAGCACAGATACGCAGTATTTT. Translating it yields CASKRKTSTDTQYF.